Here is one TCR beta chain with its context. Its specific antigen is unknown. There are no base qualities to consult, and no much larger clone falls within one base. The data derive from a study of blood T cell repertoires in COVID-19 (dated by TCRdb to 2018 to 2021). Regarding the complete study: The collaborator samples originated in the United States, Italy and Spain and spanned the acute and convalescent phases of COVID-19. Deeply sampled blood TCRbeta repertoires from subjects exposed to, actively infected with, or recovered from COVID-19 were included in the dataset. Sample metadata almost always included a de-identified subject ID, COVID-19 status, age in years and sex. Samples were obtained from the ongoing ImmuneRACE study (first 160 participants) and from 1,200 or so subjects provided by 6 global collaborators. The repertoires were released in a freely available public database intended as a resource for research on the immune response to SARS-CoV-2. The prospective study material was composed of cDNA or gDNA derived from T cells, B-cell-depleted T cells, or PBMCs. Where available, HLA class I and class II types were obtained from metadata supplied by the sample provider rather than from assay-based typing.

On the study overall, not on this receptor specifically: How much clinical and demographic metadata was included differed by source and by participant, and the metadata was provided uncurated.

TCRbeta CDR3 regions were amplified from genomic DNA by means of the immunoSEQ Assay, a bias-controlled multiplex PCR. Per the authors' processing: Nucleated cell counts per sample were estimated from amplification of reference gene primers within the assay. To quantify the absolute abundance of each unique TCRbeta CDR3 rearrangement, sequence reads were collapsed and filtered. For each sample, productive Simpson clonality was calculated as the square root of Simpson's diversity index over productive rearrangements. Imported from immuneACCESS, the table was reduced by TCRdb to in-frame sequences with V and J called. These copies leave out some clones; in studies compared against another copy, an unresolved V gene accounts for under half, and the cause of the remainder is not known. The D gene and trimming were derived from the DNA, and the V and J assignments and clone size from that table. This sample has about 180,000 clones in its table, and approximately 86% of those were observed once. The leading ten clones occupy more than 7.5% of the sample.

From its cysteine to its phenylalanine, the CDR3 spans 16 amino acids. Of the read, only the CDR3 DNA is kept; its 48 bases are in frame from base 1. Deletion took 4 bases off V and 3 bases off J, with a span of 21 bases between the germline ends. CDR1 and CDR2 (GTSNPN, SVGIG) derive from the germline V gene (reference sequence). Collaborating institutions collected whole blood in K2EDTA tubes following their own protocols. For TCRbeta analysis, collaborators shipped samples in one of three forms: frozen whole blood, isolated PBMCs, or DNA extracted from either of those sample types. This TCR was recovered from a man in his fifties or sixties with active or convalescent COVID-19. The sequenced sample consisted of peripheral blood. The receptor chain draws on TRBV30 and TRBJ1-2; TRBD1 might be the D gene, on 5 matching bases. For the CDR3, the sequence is CAWTGKTSERDYGYTF. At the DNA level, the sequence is TGTGCCTGGACAGGGAAAACCTCCGAAAGAGACTATGGCTACACCTTC. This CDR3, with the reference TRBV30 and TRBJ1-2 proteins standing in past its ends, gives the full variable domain SQTIHQWPATLVQPVGSPLSLECTVEGTSNPNLYWYRQAAGRGLQLLFYSVGIGQISSEVPQNLSASRPQDRQFILSSKKLLLSDSGFYLCAWTGKTSERDYGYTFGSGTRLTVV.